This paragraph reports one TCR beta chain. Its antigen is unidentified. Trimming removed 6 bases from V and 2 bases from J; junction bases left unmatched: 2. Germline V gives CDR1 MDHEN, CDR2 SYDVKM. There are 13 residues in the CDR3. The sample originates from a study of OX40 agonist ivuxolimab in advanced cancers. Regarding the study as a whole: In the expanded peripheral T cells, antigen specificity was never determined.

Assay used: immunoSEQ multiplex PCR; TCRdb lists only in-frame clones, some missing. The top ten hold approximately 49% of the sample, which has 20,000 to 30,000 clones, approximately 91% seen once. Exclusion applied to patients with autoimmune disease history or systemic immunosuppression. The genes are TRBV28 and TRBJ2-7; 9 positions agree with TRBD2. The receptor's source is an adult with an advanced solid tumor such as melanoma, head and neck, liver or kidney cancer. The material sequenced was CD4+ or CD8+ T cells sorted from blood, taken in a trial of the OX40 agonist ivuxolimab. The CDR3 DNA sequence: TGTGCCAGCAGGAGCGGGGGGACCTACGAGCAGTACTTC. It specifies CASRSGGTYEQYF.